This TCR beta chain stems from a study of cytomegalovirus exposure and HLA in healthy donors. This CDR3 is built from 16 residues. Looked up from germline, CDR1 is MNHEY and CDR2 is SMNVEV (reference sequence). V was clipped by 3 bases and J by 7 bases; unmatched bases: 8. Findings and limits, study-wide: Most TCR sequences were seen very rarely across donors, but some public TCRs occurred in many. Association of a missense DCLRE1C variant with TCR beta V- and J-gene trimming was reported in a later analysis. Later, an analysis found that common viral pathogens appeared to be linked with several of the most significant clusters.

The PCR employed 60 Vbeta primers together with 13 Jbeta primers. Clones were read by immunoSEQ multiplex PCR, and TCRdb kept only the in-frame ones, dropping some. The sample yields about 140,000 clones, approximately 84% seen once. This clone was observed a handful of times. No antigen is known for it. The rearrangement joins TRBV27 to TRBJ2-1; 11 nucleotides agree with TRBD2. Sample: PBMCs. This receptor was identified in a middle-aged woman in good health and CMV-seronegative. CDR3 loop: CASSFLTSGSGNEQFF. The DNA of the CDR3 is TGTGCCAGCAGTTTCCTTACTAGCGGGAGTGGGAATGAGCAGTTCTTC.